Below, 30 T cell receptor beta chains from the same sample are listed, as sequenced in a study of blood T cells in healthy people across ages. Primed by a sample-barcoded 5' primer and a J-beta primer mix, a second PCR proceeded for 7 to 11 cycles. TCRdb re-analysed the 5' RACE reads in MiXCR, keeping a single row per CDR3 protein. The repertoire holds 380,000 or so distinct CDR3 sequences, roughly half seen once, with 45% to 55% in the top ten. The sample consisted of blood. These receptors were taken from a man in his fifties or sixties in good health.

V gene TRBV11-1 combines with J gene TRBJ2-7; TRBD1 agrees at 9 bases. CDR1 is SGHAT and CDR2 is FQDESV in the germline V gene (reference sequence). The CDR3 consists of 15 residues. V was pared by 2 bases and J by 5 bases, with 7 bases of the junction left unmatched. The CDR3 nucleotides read TGTGCCAGCAGCTTATTCGGGACAGGGACAAACGAGCAGTACTTC. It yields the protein CASSLFGTGTNEQYF.

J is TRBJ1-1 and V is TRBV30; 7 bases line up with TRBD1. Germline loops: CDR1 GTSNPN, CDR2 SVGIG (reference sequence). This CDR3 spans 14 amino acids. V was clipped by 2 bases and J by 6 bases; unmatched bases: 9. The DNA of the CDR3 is TGTGCCTGGAGTACCGACAGGGTTGTCGCTGAAGCTTTCTTT. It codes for CAWSTDRVVAEAFF.

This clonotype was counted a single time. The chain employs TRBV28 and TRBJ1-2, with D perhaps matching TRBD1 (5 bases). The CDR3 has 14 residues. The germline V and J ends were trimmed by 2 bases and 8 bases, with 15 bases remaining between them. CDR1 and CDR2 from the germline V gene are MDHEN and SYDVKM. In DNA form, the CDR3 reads TGTGCCAGCAGTTTAAGATCAGGGCGCGGGGGCTACACCTTC. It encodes CASSLRSGRGGYTF.

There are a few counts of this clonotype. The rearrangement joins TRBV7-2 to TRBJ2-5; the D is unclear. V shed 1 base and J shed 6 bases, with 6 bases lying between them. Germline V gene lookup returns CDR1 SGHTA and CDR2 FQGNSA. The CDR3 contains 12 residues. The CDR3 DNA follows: TGTGCCAGCAGCTTAGAGGTGAAGACCCAGTACTTC. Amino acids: CASSLEVKTQYF.

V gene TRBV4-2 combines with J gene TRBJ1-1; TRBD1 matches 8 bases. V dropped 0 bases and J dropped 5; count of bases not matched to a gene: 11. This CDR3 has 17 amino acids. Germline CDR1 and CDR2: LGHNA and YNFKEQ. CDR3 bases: TGTGCCAGCAGCCAAGATGGACCGACAGGGGTTAGAACTGAAGCTTTCTTT. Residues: CASSQDGPTGVRTEAFF.

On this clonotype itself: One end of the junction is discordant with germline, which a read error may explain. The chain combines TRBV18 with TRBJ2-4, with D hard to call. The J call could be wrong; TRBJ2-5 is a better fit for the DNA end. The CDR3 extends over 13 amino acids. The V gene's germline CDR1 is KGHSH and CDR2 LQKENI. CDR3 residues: CAGSQTLGETQYF. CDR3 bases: TGTGCCGGCTCACAGACACTGGGGGAGACCCAGTACTTC.

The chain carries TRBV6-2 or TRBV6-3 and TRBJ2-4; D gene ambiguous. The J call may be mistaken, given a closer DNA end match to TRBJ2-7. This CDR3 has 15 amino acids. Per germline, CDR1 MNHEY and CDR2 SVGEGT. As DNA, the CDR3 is TGTGCCAGCAGTTACGACCGCCAGAGGTTGTACGAGCAGTACTTC. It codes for CASSYDRQRLYEQYF.

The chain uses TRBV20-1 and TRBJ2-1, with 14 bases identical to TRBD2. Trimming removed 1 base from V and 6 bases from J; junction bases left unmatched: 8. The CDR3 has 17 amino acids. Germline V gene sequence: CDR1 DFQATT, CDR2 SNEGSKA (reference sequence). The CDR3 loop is CSARAGTSGGRGNEQFF. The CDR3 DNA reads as TGCAGTGCTAGAGCCGGGACTAGCGGGGGAAGGGGCAATGAGCAGTTCTTC.

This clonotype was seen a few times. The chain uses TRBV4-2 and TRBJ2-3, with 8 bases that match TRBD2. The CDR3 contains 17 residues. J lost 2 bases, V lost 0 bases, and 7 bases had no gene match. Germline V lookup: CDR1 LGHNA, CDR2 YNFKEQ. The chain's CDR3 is CASSQDLLAESTDTQYF. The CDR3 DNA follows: TGTGCCAGCAGCCAAGATTTACTAGCGGAGTCCACAGATACGCAGTATTTT.

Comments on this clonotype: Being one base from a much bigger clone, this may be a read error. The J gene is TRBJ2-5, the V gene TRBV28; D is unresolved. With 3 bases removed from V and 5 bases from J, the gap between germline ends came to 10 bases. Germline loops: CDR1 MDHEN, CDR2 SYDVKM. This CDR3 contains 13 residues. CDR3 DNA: TGTGCCAGCAGTTTCCCCCTTAGGGAGACCCAGTACTTC. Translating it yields CASSFPLRETQYF.

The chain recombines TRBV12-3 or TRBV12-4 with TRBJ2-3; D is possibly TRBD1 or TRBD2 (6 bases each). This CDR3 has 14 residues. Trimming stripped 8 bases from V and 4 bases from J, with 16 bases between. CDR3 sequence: CASALGGPSDTQYF. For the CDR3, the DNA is TGTGCCAGCGCCCTCGGGGGCCCATCAGATACGCAGTATTTT.

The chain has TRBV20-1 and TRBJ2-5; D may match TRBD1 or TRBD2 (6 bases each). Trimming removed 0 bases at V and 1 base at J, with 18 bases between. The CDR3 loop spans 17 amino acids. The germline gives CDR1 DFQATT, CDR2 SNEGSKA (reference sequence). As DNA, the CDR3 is TGCAGTGCTAGAGATGTGGGGGGCCACAATCTCCAAGAGACCCAGTACTTC. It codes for CSARDVGGHNLQETQYF.

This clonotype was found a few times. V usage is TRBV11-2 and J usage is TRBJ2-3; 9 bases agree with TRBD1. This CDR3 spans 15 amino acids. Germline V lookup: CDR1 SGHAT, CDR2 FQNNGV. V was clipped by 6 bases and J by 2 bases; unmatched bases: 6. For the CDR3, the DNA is TGTGCCAGCAGGGGACAGGGCAGAAACACAGATACGCAGTATTTT. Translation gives CASRGQGRNTDTQYF.

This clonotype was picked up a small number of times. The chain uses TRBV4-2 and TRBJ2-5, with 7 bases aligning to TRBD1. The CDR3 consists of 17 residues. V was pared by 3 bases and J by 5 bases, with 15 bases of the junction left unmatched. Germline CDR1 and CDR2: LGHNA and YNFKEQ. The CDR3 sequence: CASSQALGSGGEETQYF. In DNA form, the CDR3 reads TGTGCCAGCAGCCAGGCCCTCGGATCAGGGGGAGAGGAGACCCAGTACTTC.

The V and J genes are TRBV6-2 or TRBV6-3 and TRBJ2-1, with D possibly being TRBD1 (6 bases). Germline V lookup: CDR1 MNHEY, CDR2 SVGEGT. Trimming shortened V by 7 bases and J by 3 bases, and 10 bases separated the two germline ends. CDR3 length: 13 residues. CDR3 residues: CASTQDSYNEQFF. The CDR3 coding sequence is TGTGCCAGCACCCAGGACAGCTACAATGAGCAGTTCTTC.

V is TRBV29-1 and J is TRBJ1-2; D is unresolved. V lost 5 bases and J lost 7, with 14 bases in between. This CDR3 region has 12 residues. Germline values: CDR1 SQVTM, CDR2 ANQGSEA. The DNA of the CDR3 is TGCAGCGTTTCGGCAGGAACTTTTGGCTACACCTTC. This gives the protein CSVSAGTFGYTF.

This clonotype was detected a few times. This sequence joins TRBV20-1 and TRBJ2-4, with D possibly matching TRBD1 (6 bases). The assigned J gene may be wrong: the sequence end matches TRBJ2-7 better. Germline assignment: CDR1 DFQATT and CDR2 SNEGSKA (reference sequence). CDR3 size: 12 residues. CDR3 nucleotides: TGCAGTGCTAGGGGGACATATTACGAGCAGTACTTC. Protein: CSARGTYYEQYF.

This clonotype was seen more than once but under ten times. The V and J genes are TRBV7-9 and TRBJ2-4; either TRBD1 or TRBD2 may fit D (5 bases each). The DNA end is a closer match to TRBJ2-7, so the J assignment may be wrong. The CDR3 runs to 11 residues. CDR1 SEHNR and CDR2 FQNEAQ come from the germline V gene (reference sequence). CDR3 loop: CASSGTHEQYF. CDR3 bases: TGTGCCAGCAGCGGGACCCACGAGCAGTACTTC.

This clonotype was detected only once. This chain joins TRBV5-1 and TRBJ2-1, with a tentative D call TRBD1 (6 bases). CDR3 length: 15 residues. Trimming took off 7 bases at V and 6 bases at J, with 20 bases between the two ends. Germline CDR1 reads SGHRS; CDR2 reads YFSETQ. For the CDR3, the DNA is TGCGCCAGCTCCGGACCCGGGACAAACTCCAATGAGCAGTTCTTC. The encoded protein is CASSGPGTNSNEQFF. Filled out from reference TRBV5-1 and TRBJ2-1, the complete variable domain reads KAGVTQTPRYLIKTRGQQVTLSCSPISGHRSVSWYQQTPGQGLQFLFEYFSETQRNKGNFPGRFSGRQFSNSRSEMNVSTLELGDSALYLCASSGPGTNSNEQFFGPGTRLTVL.

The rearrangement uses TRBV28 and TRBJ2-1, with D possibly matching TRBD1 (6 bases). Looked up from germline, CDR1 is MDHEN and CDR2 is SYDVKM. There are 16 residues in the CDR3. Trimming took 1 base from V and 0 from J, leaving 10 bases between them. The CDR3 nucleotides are TGTGCCAGCAGTTTATTACAGGGCAACTCCTACAATGAGCAGTTCTTC. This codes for CASSLLQGNSYNEQFF. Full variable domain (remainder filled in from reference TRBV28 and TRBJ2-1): DVKVTQSSRYLVKRTGEKVFLECVQDMDHENMFWYRQDPGLGLRLIYFSYDVKMKEKGDIPEGYSVSREKKERFSLILESASTNQTSMYLCASSLLQGNSYNEQFFGPGTRLTVL.

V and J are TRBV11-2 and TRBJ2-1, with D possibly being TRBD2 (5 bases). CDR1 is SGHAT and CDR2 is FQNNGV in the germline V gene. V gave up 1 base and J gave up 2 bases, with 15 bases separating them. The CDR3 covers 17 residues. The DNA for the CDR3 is TGTGCCAGCAGCTTAGGTGCGGGTAGCCCGGCCTACAATGAGCAGTTCTTC. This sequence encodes CASSLGAGSPAYNEQFF.

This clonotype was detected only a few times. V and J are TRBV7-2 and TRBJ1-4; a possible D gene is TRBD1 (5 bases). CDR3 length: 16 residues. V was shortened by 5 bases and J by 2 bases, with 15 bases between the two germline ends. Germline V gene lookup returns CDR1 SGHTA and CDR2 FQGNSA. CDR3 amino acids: CASSRPGTYTNEKLFF. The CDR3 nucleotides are TGTGCCAGCAGCCGTCCCGGGACGTATACTAATGAAAAACTGTTTTTT.

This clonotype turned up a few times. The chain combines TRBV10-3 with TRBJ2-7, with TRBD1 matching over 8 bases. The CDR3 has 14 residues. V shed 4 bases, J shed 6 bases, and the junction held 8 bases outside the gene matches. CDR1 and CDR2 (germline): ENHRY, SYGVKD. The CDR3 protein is CAISGQGASGEQYF. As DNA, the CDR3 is TGTGCCATCAGTGGGCAGGGGGCTAGTGGCGAGCAGTACTTC.

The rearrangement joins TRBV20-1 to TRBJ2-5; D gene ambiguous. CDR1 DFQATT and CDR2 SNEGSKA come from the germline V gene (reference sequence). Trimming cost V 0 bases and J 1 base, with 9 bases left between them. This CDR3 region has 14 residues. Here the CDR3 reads CSAREGFSQETQYF. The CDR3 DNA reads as TGCAGTGCTAGAGAAGGGTTCAGCCAAGAGACCCAGTACTTC.

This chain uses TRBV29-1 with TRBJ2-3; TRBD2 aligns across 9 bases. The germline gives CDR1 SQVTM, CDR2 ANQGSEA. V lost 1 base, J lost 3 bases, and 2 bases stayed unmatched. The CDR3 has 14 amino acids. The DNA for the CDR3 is TGCAGCGTTGAAGGCGGGGGGGCGACAGATACGCAGTATTTT. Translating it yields CSVEGGGATDTQYF.

For the CDR3, the DNA is TGCAGTGCTAGAGATCTCGGGACAGGGGGATTCATAGATACGCAGTATTTT. Amino acid sequence: CSARDLGTGGFIDTQYF. The chain employs TRBV20-1 and TRBJ2-3; 11 bases align to TRBD1. The CDR3 is 17 amino acids. From germline, CDR1 is DFQATT and CDR2 SNEGSKA (reference sequence). V lost 0 bases, J lost 5 bases, and 10 bases stayed unmatched.

The CDR3 reads CASSLAADGSYEQYF. As DNA, the CDR3 is TGTGCCAGCAGCCTAGCGGCAGACGGCTCCTACGAGCAGTACTTC. This rearrangement joins TRBV7-3 to TRBJ2-7, with 7 bases that match TRBD2. V dropped 5 bases and J dropped 0; count of bases not matched to a gene: 7. The CDR3 runs 15 residues. Germline-derived CDR1 and CDR2 are SGHTA and FQGTGA. Based on the CDR3 plus reference TRBV7-3 and TRBJ2-7, the full variable domain is GAGVSQTPSNKVTEKGKYVELRCDPISGHTALYWYRQSLGQGPEFLIYFQGTGAADDSGLPNDRFFAVRPEGSVSTLKIQRTERGDSAVYLCASSLAADGSYEQYFGPGTRLTVT.

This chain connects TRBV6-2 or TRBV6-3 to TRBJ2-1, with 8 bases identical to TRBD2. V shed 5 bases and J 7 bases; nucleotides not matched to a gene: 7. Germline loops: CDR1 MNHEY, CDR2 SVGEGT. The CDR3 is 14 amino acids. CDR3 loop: CASSPPGLGNEQFF. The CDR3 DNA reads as TGTGCCAGCAGTCCCCCGGGACTAGGAAATGAGCAGTTCTTC.

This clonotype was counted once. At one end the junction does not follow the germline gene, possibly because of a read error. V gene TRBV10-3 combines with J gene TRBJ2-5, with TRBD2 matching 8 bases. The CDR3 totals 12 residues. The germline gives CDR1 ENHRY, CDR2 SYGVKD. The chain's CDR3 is CAISVLAGEQNF. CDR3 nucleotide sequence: TGTGCCATCAGTGTCCTAGCGGGCGAGCAGAACTTC.

The CDR3 DNA is TGTGCCAGCAGCTTATGGGGCAGGGGCGTGAACACTGAAGCTTTCTTT. The encoded protein is CASSLWGRGVNTEAFF. J is TRBJ1-1 and V is TRBV7-9; D may be TRBD1 (6 bases). Germline assignment: CDR1 SEHNR and CDR2 FQNEAQ (reference sequence). CDR3 length: 16 residues. V was pared by 2 bases and J by 0 bases, with 13 bases between.